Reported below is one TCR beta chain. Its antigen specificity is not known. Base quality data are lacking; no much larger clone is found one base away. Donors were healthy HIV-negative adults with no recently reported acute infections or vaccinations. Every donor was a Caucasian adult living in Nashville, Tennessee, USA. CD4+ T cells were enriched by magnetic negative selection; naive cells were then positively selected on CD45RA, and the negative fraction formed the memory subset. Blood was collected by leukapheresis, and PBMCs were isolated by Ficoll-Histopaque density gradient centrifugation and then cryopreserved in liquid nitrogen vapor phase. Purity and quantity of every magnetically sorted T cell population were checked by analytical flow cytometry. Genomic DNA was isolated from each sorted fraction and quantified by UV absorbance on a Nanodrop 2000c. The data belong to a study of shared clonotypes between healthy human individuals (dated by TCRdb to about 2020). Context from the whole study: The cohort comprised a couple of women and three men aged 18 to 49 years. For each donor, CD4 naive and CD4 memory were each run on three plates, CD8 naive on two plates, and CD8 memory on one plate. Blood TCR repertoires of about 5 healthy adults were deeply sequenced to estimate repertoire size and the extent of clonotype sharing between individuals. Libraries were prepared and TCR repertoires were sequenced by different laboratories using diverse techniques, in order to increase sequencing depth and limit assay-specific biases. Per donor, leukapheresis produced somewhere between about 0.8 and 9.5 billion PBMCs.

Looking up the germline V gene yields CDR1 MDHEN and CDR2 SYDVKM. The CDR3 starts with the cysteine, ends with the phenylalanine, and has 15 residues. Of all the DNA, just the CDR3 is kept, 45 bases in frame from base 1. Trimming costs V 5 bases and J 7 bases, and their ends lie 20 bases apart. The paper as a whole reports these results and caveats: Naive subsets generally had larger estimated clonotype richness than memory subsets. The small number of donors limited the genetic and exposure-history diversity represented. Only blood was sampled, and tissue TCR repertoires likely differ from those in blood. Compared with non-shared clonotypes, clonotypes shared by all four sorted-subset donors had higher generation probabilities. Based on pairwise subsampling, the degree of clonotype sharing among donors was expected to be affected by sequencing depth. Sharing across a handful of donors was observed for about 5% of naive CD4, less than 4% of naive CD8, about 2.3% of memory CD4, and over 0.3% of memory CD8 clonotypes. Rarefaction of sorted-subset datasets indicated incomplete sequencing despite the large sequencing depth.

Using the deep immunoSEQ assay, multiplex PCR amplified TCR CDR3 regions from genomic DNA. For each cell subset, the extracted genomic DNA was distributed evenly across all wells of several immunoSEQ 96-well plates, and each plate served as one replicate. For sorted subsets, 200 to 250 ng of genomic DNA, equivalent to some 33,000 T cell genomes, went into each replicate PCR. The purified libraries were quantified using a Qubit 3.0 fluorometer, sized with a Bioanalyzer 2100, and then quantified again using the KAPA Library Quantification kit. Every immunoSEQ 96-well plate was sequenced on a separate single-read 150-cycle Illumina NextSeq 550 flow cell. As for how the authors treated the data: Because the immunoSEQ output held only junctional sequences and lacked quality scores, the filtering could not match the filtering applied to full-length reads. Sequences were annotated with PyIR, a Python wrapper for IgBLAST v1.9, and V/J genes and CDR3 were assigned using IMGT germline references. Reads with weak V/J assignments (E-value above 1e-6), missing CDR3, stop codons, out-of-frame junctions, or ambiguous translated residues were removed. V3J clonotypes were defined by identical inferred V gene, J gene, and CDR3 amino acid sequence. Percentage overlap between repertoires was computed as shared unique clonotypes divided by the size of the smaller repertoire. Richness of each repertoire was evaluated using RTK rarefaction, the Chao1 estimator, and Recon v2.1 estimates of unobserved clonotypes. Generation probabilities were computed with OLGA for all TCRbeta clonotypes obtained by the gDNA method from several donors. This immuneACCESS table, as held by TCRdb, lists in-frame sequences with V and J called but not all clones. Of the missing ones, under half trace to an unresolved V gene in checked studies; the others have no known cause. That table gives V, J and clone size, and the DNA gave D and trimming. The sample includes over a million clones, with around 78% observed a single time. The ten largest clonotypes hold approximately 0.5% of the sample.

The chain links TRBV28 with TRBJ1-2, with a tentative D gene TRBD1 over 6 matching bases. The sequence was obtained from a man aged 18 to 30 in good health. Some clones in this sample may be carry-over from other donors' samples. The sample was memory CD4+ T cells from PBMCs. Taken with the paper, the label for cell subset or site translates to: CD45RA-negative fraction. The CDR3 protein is CASSLPPGAFGGYTF. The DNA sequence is TGTGCCAGCAGTCTGCCCCCAGGGGCGTTCGGTGGCTACACCTTC.